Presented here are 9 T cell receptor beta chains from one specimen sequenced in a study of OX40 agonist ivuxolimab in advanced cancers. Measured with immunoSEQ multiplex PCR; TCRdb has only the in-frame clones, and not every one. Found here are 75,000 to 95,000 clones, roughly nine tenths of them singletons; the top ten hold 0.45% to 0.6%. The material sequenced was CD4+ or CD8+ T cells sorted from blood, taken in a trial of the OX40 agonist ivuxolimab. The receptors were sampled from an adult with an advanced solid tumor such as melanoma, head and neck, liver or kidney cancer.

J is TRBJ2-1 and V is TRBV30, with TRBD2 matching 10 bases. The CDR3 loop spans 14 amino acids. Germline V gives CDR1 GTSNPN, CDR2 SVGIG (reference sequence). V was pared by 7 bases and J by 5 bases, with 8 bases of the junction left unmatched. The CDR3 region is CALLTSGHNNEQFF. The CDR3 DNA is TGTGCCTTACTGACTAGCGGGCATAACAATGAGCAGTTCTTC.

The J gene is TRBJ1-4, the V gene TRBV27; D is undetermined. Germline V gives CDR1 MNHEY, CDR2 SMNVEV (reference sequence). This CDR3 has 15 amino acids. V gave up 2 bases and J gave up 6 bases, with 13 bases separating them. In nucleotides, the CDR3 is TGTGCCAGCAGTTTACTCGGCAGGTGGGATGAAAAACTGTTTTTT. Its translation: CASSLLGRWDEKLFF. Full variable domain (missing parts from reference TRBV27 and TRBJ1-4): EAQVTQNPRYLITVTGKKLTVTCSQNMNHEYMSWYRQDPGLGLRQIYYSMNVEVTDKGDVPEGYKVSRKEKRNFPLILESPSPNQTSLYFCASSLLGRWDEKLFFGSGTQLSVL.

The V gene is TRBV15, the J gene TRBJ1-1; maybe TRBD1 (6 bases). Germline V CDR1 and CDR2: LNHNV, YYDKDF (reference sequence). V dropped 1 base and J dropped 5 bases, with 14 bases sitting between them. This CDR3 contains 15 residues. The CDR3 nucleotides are TGTGCCACCAGCAGAGGAATCGGGGGGCAGACTGAAGCTTTCTTT. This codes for CATSRGIGGQTEAFF. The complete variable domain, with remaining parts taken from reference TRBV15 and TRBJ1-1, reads DAMVIQNPRYQVTQFGKPVTLSCSQTLNHNVMYWYQQKSSQAPKLLFHYYDKDFNNEADTPDNFQSRRPNTSFCFLDIRSPGLGDTAMYLCATSRGIGGQTEAFFGQGTRLTVV.

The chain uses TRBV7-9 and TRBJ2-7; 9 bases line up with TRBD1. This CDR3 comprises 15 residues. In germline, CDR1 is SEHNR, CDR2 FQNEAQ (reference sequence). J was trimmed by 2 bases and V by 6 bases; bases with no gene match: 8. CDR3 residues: CASRAPGQGTYEQYF. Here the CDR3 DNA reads TGTGCCAGCAGAGCCCCGGGACAGGGAACCTACGAGCAGTACTTC. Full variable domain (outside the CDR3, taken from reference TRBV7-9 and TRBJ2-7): DTGVSQNPRHKITKRGQNVTFRCDPISEHNRLYWYRQTLGQGPEFLTYFQNEAQLEKSRLLSDRFSAERPKGSFSTLEIQRTEQGDSAMYLCASRAPGQGTYEQYFGPGTRLTVT.

CDR3 DNA: TGTGCCAGCACCCCAGGGGTTATTCAAGAGACCCAGTACTTC. It specifies CASTPGVIQETQYF. This chain links TRBV7-3 with TRBJ2-5, with D possibly TRBD1 on 6 matching bases. Trimming removed 7 bases from V and 2 bases from J, with 14 bases in between. Looked up from germline, CDR1 is SGHTA and CDR2 is FQGTGA. The CDR3 covers 14 residues.

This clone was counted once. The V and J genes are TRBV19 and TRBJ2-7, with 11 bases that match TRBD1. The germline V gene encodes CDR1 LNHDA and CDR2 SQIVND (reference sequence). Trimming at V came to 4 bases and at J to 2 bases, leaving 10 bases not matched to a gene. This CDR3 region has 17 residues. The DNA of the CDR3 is TGTGCCAGTAGTACGCCTCCCGGGACAGGGGGAGCCTACGAGCAGTACTTC. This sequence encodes CASSTPPGTGGAYEQYF.

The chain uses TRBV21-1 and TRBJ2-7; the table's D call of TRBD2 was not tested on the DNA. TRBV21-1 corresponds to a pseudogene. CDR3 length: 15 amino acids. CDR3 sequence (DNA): TGTGCCAGCAGCAAAGAAGGAGCTAGCGGGATCCTCAGGCCTTTC. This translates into CASSKEGASGILRPF.

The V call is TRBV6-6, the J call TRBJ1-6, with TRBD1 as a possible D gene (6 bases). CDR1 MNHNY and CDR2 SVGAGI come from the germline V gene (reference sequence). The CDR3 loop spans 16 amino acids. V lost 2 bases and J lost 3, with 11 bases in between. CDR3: CASSYTGKNYNSPLHF. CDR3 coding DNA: TGTGCCAGCAGTTACACAGGGAAAAACTATAATTCACCCCTCCACTTT.

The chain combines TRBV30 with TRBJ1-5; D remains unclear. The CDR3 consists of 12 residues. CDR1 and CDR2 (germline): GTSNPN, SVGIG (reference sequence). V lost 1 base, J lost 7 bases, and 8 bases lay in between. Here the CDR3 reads CAWSADGQPQHF. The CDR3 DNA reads TGTGCCTGGAGTGCAGACGGGCAGCCCCAGCATTTT.